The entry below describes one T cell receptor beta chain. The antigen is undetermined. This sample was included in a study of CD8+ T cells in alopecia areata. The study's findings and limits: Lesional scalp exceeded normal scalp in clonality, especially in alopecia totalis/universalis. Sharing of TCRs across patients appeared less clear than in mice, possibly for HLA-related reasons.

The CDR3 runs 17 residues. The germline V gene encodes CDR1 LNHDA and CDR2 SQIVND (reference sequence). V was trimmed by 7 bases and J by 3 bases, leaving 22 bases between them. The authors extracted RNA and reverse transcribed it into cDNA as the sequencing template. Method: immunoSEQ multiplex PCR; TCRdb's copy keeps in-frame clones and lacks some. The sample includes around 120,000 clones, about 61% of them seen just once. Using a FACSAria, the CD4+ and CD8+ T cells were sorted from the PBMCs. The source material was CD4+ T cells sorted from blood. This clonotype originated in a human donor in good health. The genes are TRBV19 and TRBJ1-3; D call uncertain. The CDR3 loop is CASTTQRTVQGGNTIYF. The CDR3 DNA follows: TGTGCCAGTACCACACAACGGACTGTGCAAGGTGGAAACACCATATATTTT.